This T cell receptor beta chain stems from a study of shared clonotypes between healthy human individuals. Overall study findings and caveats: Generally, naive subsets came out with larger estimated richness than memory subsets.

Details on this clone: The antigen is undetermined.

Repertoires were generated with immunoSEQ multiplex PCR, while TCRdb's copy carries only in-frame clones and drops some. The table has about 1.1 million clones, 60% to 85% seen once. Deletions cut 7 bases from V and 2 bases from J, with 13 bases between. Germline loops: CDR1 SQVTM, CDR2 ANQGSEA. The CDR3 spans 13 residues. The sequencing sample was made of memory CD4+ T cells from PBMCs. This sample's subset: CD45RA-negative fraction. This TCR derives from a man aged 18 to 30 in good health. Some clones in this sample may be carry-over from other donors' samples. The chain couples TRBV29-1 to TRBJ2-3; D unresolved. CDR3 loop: CSAENSLTDTQYF. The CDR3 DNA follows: TGCAGCGCCGAGAACTCTCTCACAGATACGCAGTATTTT.